This T cell receptor (beta chain) was found in a study of graft-versus-host responses after intestinal transplantation. Study summary: Transplants were multivisceral, liver-intestinal, or isolated intestinal. Induction with anti-thymocyte globulin, then tacrolimus and steroids for roughly three years, was given to all recipients. Notes on the study in general: Peak levels of circulating GvH clones tracked with early post-transplant HvG declines.

With regard to this clone: Its antigen is not known.

Produced via immunoSEQ multiplex PCR; TCRdb's table is partial and in-frame only. The data hold 90,000 to 150,000 clones, with about 95% observed a single time. Germline V lookup: CDR1 SEHNR, CDR2 FQNEAQ (reference sequence). Unmatched junction bases numbered 7, after V lost 7 bases and J lost 5 bases. This CDR3 contains 14 residues. Specimen: unstimulated CD8+ T cells sorted from spleen or lymph node cells, collected before intestinal transplant. V and J are TRBV7-9 and TRBJ2-3; 9 bases line up with TRBD2. This clonotype originated in a human donor who received an intestinal transplant. The CDR3 DNA sequence: TGTGCCAGCACGGGCGGGAGGGCAATAGATACGCAGTATTTT. Translating it yields CASTGGRAIDTQYF.